Listed here are 5 T cell receptor beta chains from one sample, sequenced in a study of T cells after yellow fever vaccination (dated by TCRdb to between 2018 and 2021). The label giving this sample's treatment or condition can be read as: live attenuated yellow fever vaccine strain. Receptor libraries were prepared by 5' RACE. Instrument on record: Illumina HiSeq 2500. TCRdb's own reprocessing of the public reads used fastp at Q25 and MiXCR and kept productive beta chains. Rows with one shared CDR3 protein collapse into an entry with the most common genes and DNA. This sample is represented by about 580,000 distinct CDR3 sequences; 17% of them were singletons. The biggest ten clones account for approximately 15% of the sample. The sample in question was PBMCs, obtained less than 6 days after the first yellow fever vaccination. The receptors shown here come from a man between 18 and 35 years old who received the YFV17D yellow fever vaccine.

The V and J genes are TRBV27 and TRBJ1-2; 7 positions match TRBD1. This CDR3 has 13 amino acids. J lost 4 bases, V lost 5 bases, and 4 bases had no gene match. Germline V gene sequence: CDR1 MNHEY, CDR2 SMNVEV (reference sequence). CDR3 bases: TGTGCCAGCAGTACCAGGACAGGCTATGGCTACACCTTC. Translation: CASSTRTGYGYTF.

The rearrangement joins TRBV5-4 to TRBJ2-7, with D perhaps TRBD1 (5 bases). Trimming shortened V by 0 bases and J by 2 bases, and 12 bases separated the two germline ends. This CDR3 is built from 15 residues. Germline loops: CDR1 SGHNT, CDR2 YYREEE (reference sequence). CDR3 sequence reads: CASSLGPGSAYEQYV. The CDR3 DNA reads TGTGCCAGCAGCTTGGGGCCAGGGTCAGCCTACGAGCAGTACGTC.

This clonotype was observed a handful of times. V gene TRBV7-8 combines with J gene TRBJ2-7; 9 positions agree with TRBD1. The J segment lost 4 bases and the V segment lost 0 bases, leaving 1 base of the junction unmatched. The CDR3 is 14 amino acids. The germline gives CDR1 SGHVS, CDR2 FQNEAQ. CDR3 nucleotide sequence: TGTGCCAGCAGCTTAGCGGACAGGGGTTACGAGCAGTACGTC. It encodes CASSLADRGYEQYV.

This clonotype was detected once. The rearrangement uses TRBV27 and TRBJ1-1; D gene unclear. Per germline, CDR1 MNHEY and CDR2 SMNVEV (reference sequence). The length of the CDR3 is 16 residues. V shed 0 bases and J shed 3 bases, with 14 bases lying between them. CDR3: CASSLSISRRDTEAFF. CDR3 DNA: TGTGCCAGCAGTTTATCAATCTCAAGAAGGGACACTGAAGCTTTCTTT.

This chain uses TRBV7-9 with TRBJ1-6, with a possible D match to TRBD1 (5 bases). Trimming cost V 1 base and J 10 bases, with 17 bases left between them. The CDR3 length is 16 residues. Germline V gene lookup returns CDR1 SEHNR and CDR2 FQNEAQ (reference sequence). The CDR3, as DNA: TGTGCCAGCAGCTTAGTAGCCGGGACCCCCAGGTCACCCCTCCACTTT. Translation: CASSLVAGTPRSPLHF.